This entry describes one TCR beta chain. These data come from a study of immune evolution from preneoplasia to lung adenocarcinoma. Data came from immunoSEQ multiplex PCR; TCRdb stores just in-frame clones and leaves some out. The sample shows tens of thousands of clones, around 75% of them seen only once. The specimen was FFPE invasive lung adenocarcinoma tissue. This TCR was sampled from a person in their sixties or seventies with lung adenocarcinoma.

The CDR3 DNA is TGTGCCAGTAGTATGGTCCTCCGGGACACCTATAGCAATCAGCCCCAGCATTTT. Protein product: CASSMVLRDTYSNQPQHF. The chain has TRBV19 and TRBJ1-5; D perhaps matches TRBD1 (6 bases). The CDR3 extends over 18 amino acids. Germline V gene data show CDR1 as LNHDA and CDR2 as SQIVND (reference sequence). V was cut by 3 bases and J by 0 bases, with 18 bases left in between.